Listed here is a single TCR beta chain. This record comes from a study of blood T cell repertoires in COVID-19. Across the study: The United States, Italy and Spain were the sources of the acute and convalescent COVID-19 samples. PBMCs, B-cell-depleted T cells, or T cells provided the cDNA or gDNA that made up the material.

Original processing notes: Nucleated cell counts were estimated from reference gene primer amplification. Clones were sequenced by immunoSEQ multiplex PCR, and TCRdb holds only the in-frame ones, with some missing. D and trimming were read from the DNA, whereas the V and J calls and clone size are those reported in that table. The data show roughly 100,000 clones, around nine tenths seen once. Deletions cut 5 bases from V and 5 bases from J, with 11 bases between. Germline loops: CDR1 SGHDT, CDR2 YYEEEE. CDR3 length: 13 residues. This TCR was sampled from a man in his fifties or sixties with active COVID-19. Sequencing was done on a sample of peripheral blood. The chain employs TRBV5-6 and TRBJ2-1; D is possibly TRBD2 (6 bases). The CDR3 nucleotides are TGTGCCAGCAGTTCTGGACTAAACAATGAGCAGTTCTTC. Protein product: CASSSGLNNEQFF. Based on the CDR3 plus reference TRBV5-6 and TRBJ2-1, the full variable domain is DAGVTQSPTHLIKTRGQQVTLRCSPKSGHDTVSWYQQALGQGPQFIFQYYEEEERQRGNFPDRFSGHQFPNYSSELNVNALLLGDSALYLCASSSGLNNEQFFGPGTRLTVL.